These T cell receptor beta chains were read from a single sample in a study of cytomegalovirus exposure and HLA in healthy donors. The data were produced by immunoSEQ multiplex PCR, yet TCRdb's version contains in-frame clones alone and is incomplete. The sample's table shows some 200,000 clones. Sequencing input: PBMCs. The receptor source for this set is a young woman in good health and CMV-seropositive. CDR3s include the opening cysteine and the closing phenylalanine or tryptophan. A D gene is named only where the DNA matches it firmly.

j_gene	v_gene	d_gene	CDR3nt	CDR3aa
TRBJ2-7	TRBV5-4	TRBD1	TGTGCCAGCAGCTTGGCCGGGACAGGCCCCATGGTGTACTTC	CASSLAGTGPMVYF
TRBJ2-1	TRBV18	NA	TGTGCCAGCTCACCGAGGGAACAGGGGCAGTTCTTC	CASSPREQGQFF
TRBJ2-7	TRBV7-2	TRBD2	TGTGCCAGCAGCTTAGCGACTAGCGGGACCATCTACGAGCAGTACTTC	CASSLATSGTIYEQYF
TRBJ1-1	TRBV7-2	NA	TGTGCCAGCAGCTTGACTTACTTGGGCACTGAAGCTTTCTTT	CASSLTYLGTEAFF
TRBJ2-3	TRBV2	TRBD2	TGTGCCAGCAGTATAGCGGGAGGGTTCTTCGCAGATACGCAGTATTTT	CASSIAGGFFADTQYF
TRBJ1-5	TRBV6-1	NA	TGTGCCAGCAGTGAAATGCACCCGGGAATGGGATATAGCAATCAGCCCCAGCATTTT	CASSEMHPGMGYSNQPQHF
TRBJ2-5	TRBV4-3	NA	TGCGCCAGCAGCCAAGAATTGGCGGGCCCAGAGACCCAGTACTTC	CASSQELAGPETQYF
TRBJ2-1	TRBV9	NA	TGTGCCAGCAGCGTAGGGATTGGGCCGTACTCCAGCTCCTACAATGAGCAGTTCTTC	CASSVGIGPYSSSYNEQFF
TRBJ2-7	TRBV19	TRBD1	TGTGCCAGCATTAAATCCGGGACAGCCATGGGCGAGCAGTACTTC	CASIKSGTAMGEQYF
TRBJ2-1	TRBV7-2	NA	TGTGCCAGCAGCTTAGCGTTCCTAGCGAATGAGCAGTTCTTC	CASSLAFLANEQFF
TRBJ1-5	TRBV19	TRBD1	TGTGCCAGTAGTCGACAGGGGGGAGGGCAGCCCCAGCATTTT	CASSRQGGGQPQHF
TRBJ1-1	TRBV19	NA	TGTGCCAGTATAAGGCAGGGGTCCACTGAAGCTTTCTTT	CASIRQGSTEAFF
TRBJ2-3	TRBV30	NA	TGTGCCTGGACGAGCACAGATGCGCAGTATTTT	CAWTSTDAQYF
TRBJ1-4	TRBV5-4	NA	TGTGCCAGCAGCTTGGGCCCGGACAGTGAAAAACTGTTTTTT	CASSLGPDSEKLFF
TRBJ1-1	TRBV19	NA	TGTGCCAGTAGTGAAGAGAAGAGGCTTGAAGCTTTCTTT	CASSEEKRLEAFF
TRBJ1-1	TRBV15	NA	TGTGCCACCAGCAGAGAGCGGTTGGGAGTGGGTGTCACTGAAGCTTTCTTT	CATSRERLGVGVTEAFF
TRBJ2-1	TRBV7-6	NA	TGTGCCAGCAGCGTTAAGGGGGGGAACTACAATGAGCAGTTCTTC	CASSVKGGNYNEQFF
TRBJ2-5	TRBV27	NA	TGTGCCAGCAGCCCTCTAGCTGCGGAAGAGACCCAGTACTTC	CASSPLAAEETQYF
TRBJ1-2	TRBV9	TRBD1	TGTGCCAGCAGGGCGACAGGGGGCTTAGGCTACACCTTC	CASRATGGLGYTF
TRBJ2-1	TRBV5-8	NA	TGTGCCAGCAGCCCCAGAGGGATAAGCTCCTACAATGAGCAGTTCTTC	CASSPRGISSYNEQFF
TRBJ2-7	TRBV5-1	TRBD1	TGCGCCAGCACCCCGGGTATGGGGACAGCTTCCTACGAGCAGTACTTC	CASTPGMGTASYEQYF
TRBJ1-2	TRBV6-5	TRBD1	TGTGCCAGCAGTGGGACAGGGGGTTACTATGGCCACACCTTC	CASSGTGGYYGHTF
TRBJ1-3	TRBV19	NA	TGTGCCAGTAGTCCGAGGACAGCATACTCTGGAAACACCATATATTTT	CASSPRTAYSGNTIYF
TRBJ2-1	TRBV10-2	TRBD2	TGCGCCAGCACGAGGACTAGCGGGGGGGCCATGTCCTACAATGAGCAGTTCTTC	CASTRTSGGAMSYNEQFF
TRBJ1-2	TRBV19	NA	TGTGCCAGTAGTGTGTCTACCCAGGGATATGGCTACACCTTC	CASSVSTQGYGYTF
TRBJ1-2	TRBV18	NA	TGTGCCAGCTCACCCTCAGCAGGGAACGGCTACACCTTC	CASSPSAGNGYTF
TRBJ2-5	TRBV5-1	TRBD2	TGCGCCAGCAGCTTGGGACTAGCGGGGAAAGAGACCCAGTACTTC	CASSLGLAGKETQYF